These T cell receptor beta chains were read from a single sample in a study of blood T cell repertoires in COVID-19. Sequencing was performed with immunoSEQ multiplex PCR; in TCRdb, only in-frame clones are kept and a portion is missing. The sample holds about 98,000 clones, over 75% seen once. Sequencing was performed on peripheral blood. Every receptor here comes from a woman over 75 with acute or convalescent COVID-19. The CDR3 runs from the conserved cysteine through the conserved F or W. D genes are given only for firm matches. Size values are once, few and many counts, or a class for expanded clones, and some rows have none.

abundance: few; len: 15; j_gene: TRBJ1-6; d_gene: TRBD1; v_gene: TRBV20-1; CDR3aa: CSASSPGQFNSPLHF; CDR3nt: TGCAGTGCTAGTTCGCCGGGACAGTTCAATTCACCCCTCCACTTT
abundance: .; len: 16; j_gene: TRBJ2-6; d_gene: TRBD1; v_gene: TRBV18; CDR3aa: CASSPTGDSGANVLTF; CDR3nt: TGTGCCAGCTCACCTACAGGGGACTCTGGGGCCAACGTCCTGACTTTC
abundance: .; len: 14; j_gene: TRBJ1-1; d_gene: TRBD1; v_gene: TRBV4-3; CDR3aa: CASSQGQGTTEAFF; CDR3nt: TGCGCCAGCAGCCAAGGACAGGGTACCACTGAAGCTTTCTTT
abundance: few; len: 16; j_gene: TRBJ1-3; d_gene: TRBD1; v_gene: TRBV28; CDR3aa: CASSLSGQGVGNTIYF; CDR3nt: TGTGCCAGCAGTTTATCAGGCCAGGGGGTAGGAAACACCATATATTTT
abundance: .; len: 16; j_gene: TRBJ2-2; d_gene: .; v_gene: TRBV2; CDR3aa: CASSTIAPINTGELFF; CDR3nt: TGTGCCAGCAGTACAATAGCGCCTATCAACACCGGGGAGCTGTTTTTT
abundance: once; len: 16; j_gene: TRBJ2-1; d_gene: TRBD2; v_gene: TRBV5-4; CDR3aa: CASSPTSGGAYNEQFF; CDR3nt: TGTGCCAGCAGCCCAACTAGCGGGGGGGCCTACAATGAGCAGTTCTTC
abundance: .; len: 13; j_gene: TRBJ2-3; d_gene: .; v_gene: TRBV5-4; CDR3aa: CASRRAATDTQYF; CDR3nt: TGTGCCAGCAGGCGGGCGGCCACAGATACGCAGTATTTT
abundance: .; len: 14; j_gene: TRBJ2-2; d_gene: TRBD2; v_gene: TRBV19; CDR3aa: CASSPGGYTGELFF; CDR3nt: TGTGCCAGTAGTCCGGGGGGGTACACCGGGGAGCTGTTTTTT
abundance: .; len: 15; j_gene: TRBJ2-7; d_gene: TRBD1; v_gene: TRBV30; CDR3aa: CAWKRRGTGGFEQYF; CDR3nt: TGTGCCTGGAAGCGTAGGGGGACAGGGGGTTTCGAGCAGTACTTC
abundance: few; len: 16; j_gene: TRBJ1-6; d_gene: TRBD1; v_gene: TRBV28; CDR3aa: CASSAPGTGFNSPLHF; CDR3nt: TGTGCCAGCAGTGCCCCCGGGACAGGGTTCAATTCACCCCTCCACTTT
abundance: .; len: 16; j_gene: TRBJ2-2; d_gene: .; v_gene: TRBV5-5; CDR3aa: CASSLGQGWNTGELFF; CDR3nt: TGTGCCAGCAGCTTGGGGCAGGGTTGGAACACCGGGGAGCTGTTTTTT
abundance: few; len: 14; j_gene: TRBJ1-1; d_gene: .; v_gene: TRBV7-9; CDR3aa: CASSWDTSFNEAFF; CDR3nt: TGTGCCAGCAGTTGGGACACCAGCTTCAATGAAGCTTTCTTT
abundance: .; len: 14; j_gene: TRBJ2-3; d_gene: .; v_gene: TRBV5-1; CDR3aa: CASSLFLDADTQYF; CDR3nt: TGCGCCAGCAGCTTGTTTCTAGATGCAGATACGCAGTATTTT
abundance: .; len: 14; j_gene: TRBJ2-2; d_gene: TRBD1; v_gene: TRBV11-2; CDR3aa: CASSLVQGIGELFF; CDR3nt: TGTGCCAGCAGCTTAGTACAGGGGATCGGGGAGCTGTTTTTT
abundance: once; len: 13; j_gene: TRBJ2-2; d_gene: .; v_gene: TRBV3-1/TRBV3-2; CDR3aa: CASSQTAGGELFF; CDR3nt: TGTGCCAGCAGCCAAACAGCGGGCGGGGAGCTGTTTTTT
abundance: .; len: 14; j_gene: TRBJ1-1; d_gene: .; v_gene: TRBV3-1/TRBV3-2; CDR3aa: CASSPQWGGREAFF; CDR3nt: TGTGCCAGCAGCCCACAATGGGGGGGGCGAGAGGCTTTCTTT
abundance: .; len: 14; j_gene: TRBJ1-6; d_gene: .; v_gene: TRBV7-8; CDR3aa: CASSLTGPNSPLHF; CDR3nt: TGTGCCAGCAGCTTGACAGGACCCAATTCACCCCTCCACTTT
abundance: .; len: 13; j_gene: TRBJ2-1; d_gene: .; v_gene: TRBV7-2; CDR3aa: CASSFPPSTKQFF; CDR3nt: TGTGCCAGCAGCTTCCCGCCGAGCACCAAGCAGTTCTTC
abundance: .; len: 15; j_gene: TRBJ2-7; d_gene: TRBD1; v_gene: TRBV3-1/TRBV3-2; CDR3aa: CASSQDWQGVYEQYF; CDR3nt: TGTGCCAGCAGCCAAGATTGGCAGGGGGTGTACGAGCAGTACTTC
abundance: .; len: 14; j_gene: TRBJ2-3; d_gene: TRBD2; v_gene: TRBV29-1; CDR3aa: CSVDGLAGEDTQYF; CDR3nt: TGCAGCGTTGACGGGCTAGCGGGGGAGGATACGCAGTATTTT
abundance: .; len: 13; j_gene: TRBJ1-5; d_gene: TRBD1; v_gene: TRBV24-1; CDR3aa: CATTQGPGQPQHF; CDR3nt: TGTGCCACCACACAGGGGCCAGGTCAGCCCCAGCATTTT
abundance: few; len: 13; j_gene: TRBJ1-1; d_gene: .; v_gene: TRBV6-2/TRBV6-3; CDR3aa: CASSRNTGIEAFF; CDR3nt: TGTGCCAGCAGCCGAAATACAGGGATTGAAGCTTTCTTT
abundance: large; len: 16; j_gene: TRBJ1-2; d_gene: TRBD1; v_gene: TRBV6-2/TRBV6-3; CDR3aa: CASSAGTGDLERGYTF; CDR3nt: TGTGCCAGCAGTGCCGGGACAGGGGACCTAGAGAGAGGCTACACCTTC
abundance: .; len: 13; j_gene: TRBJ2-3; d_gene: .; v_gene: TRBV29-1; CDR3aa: CSVGAGQMDTQYF; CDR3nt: TGCAGCGTGGGGGCAGGACAAATGGATACGCAGTATTTT
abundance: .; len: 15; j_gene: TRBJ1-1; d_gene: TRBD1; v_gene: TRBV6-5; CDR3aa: CASSNYRDRGTEAFF; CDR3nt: TGTGCCAGCAGTAACTACCGGGACAGGGGGACTGAAGCTTTCTTT
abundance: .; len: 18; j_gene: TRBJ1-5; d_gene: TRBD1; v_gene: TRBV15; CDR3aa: CATSSLSRTGGAGQPQHF; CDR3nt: TGTGCCACCAGCAGTCTGTCGAGGACAGGGGGCGCAGGGCAGCCCCAGCATTTT
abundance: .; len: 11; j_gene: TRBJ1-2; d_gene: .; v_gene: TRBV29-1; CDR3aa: CSVGDYYGYTF; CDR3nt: TGCAGCGTTGGGGACTACTATGGCTACACCTTC
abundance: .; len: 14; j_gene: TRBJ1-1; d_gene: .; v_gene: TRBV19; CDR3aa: CASRLDRLNTEAFF; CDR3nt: TGTGCCAGTAGATTGGACAGACTGAACACTGAAGCTTTCTTT
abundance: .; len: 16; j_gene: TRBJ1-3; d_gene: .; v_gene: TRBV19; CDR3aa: CASSYIGQNSGNTIYF; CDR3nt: TGTGCCAGTAGTTATATCGGACAGAACTCTGGAAACACCATATATTTT
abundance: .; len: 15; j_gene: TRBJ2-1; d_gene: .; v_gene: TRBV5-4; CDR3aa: CASSTQGKIKGEQFF; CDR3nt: TGTGCCAGCAGTACTCAGGGGAAGATTAAAGGTGAGCAGTTCTTC
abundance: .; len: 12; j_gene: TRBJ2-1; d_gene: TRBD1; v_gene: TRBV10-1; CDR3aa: CASSPTGGMPFF; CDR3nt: TGCGCCAGCAGTCCCACAGGGGGCATGCCGTTCTTC
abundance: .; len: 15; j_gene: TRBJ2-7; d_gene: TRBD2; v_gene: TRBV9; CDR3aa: CASSVGTSGAYEQYF; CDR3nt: TGTGCCAGCAGCGTAGGAACTAGCGGGGCCTACGAGCAGTACTTC
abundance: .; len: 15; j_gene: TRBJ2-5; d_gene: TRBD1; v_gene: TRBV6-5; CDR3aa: CASSMTGAHQETQYF; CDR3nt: TGTGCCAGCAGCATGACAGGGGCCCACCAAGAGACCCAGTACTTC
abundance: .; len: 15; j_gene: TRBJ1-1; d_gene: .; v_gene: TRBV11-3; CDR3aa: CASSLDSLANTEAFF; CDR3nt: TGTGCCAGCAGCTTAGATTCCCTGGCCAACACTGAAGCTTTCTTT
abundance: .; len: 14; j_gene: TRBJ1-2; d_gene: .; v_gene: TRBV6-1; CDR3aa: CASSEARQVWGYTF; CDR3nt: TGTGCCAGCAGTGAAGCGAGACAGGTTTGGGGCTACACCTTC
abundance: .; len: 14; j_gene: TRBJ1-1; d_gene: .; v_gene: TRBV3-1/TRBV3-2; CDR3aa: CASSHPEVGSEAFF; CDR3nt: TGTGCCAGCAGCCACCCGGAGGTGGGGTCTGAAGCTTTCTTT
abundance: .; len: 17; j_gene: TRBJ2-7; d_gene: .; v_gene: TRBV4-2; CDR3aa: CASSQGADRFVSYEQYF; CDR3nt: TGTGCCAGCAGCCAAGGGGCGGACAGATTTGTGTCCTACGAGCAGTACTTC
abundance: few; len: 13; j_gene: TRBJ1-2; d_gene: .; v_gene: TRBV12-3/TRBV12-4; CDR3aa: CASTNGQRYGYTF; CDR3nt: TGTGCCAGCACCAATGGACAGCGCTATGGCTACACCTTC
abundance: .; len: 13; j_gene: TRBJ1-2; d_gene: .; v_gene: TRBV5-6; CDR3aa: CASSYSGSYGYTF; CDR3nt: TGTGCCAGCAGCTATTCAGGTTCTTATGGCTACACCTTC
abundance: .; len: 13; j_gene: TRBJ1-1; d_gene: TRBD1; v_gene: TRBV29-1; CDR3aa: CSATGGLNTEAFF; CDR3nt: TGCAGCGCGACAGGGGGCTTGAACACTGAAGCTTTCTTT